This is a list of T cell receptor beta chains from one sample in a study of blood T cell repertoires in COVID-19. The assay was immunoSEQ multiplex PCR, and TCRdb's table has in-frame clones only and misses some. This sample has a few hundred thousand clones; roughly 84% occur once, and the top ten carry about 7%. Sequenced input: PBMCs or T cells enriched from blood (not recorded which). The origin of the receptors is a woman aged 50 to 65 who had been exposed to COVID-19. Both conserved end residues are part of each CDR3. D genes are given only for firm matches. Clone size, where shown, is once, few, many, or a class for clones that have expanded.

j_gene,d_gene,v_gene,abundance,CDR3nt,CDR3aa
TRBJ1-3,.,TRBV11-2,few,TGTGCCAGCAGCCCCTCGCGTGGAAACACCATATATTTT,CASSPSRGNTIYF
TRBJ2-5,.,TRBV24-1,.,TGTGCCACCAGTGACCCGAGGGCCCCGACAGGAACCCAAGAGACCCAGTACTTC,CATSDPRAPTGTQETQYF
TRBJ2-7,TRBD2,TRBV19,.,TGTGCCAGTAGCCCATTAACTAGCGGGGGGCGATACGAGCAGTACTTC,CASSPLTSGGRYEQYF
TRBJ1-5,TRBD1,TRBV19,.,TGTGCCAGTAGTACACAGGGGGCCAATCAGCCCCAGCATTTT,CASSTQGANQPQHF
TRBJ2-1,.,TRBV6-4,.,TGTGCCAGCAGTGAAATAGGCGGAAGAGTGAATGAGCAGTTCTTC,CASSEIGGRVNEQFF
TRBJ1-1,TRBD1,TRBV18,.,TGTGCCAGCTCACCTCAGCCCAGGCAGGGGGGCAGAAGGGCTTTCTTT,CASSPQPRQGGRRAFF
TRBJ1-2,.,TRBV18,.,TGTGCCAGCTCACCAAATGCGAGGGCCGAGGGCTACACCTTC,CASSPNARAEGYTF
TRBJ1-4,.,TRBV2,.,TGTGCCAGCACCCGATCGGGGGAAAAACTGTTTTTT,CASTRSGEKLFF
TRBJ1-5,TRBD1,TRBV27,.,TGTGCCAGCAGTTGGACAGGTTCGGATCAGCCCCAGCATTTT,CASSWTGSDQPQHF
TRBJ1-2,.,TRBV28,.,TGTGCCAGCAGAGATTCCGGGTCCCTTTATGGCTACACCTTC,CASRDSGSLYGYTF
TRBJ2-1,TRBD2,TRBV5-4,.,TGTGCCAGCAGCTTGAGAACTAGCGGGGGGTACAATGAGCAGTTCTTC,CASSLRTSGGYNEQFF
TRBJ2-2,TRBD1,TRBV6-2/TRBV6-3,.,TGTGCCAGCAGTCCCCGGGACAGGGGGAACACCGGGGAGCTGTTTTTT,CASSPRDRGNTGELFF
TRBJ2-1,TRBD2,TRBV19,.,TGTGCCAGTAGTACCCCGGGACTAGCGGGGGCCCCTGAGCAGTTCTTC,CASSTPGLAGAPEQFF
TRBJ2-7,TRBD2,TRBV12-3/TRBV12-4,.,TGTGCCAGCATGGGGGGAGGGTACGAGCAGTACTTC,CASMGGGYEQYF
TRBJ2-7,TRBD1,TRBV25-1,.,TGTGCCAGCAGTGAAGGGGACAGCTCCTACGAGCAGTACTTC,CASSEGDSSYEQYF
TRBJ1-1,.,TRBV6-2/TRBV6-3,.,TGTGCCAGCAGCTCCCTGGGGGCTTGGGCTTTCTTT,CASSSLGAWAFF
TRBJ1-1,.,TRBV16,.,TGTGCCAGCAGCCAGGGGGGATTTTCCACTGAAGCTTTCTTT,CASSQGGFSTEAFF
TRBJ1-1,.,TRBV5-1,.,TGCGCCAGCAGCTCCCGGACAGCGAACACTGAAGCTTTCTTT,CASSSRTANTEAFF
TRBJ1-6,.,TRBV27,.,TGTGCCAGCAGTTTTCGTACAGGGAACAATTCACCCCTCCACTTT,CASSFRTGNNSPLHF
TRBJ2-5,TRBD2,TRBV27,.,TGTGCCAGCAGTTTCGGACTAGCGGGGGGGCTAGAGACCCAGTACTTC,CASSFGLAGGLETQYF
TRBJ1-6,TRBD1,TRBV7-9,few,TGTGCCAGCAGCCTAGCCGGGACAGGCGCCAACTCCTATAATTCACCCCTCCACTTT,CASSLAGTGANSYNSPLHF
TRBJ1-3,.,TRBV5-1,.,TGCGCCAGCAGCTTCTCGTCTTCTGGAAACACCATATATTTT,CASSFSSSGNTIYF
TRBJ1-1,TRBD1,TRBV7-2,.,TGTGCCAGCAGGAGGGGGCTTCTGAACACTGAAGCTTTCTTT,CASRRGLLNTEAFF
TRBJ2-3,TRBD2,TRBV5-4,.,TGTGCCAGCAGCTTCTTTAGCGGGGGGGAAGATACGCAGTATTTT,CASSFFSGGEDTQYF
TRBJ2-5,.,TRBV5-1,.,TGCGCCAGCAGGACAAGCGGCCCCCCACAAGAGACCCAGTACTTC,CASRTSGPPQETQYF
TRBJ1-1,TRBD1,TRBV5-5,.,TGTGCCAGCAGCCCGAGACAGGGGAACACTGAAGCTTTCTTT,CASSPRQGNTEAFF
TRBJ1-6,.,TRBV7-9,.,TGTGCCAGCAGCCATAAAACGGTAGATAATTCACCCCTCCACTTT,CASSHKTVDNSPLHF
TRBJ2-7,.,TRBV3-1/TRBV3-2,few,TGTGCCAGCAGCCAAGGGGGGGGCCTCACCGAGCAGTACTTC,CASSQGGGLTEQYF
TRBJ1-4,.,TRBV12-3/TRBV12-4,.,TGTGCCAGCAGTTTGACTACGAGAGAAAAACTGTTTTTT,CASSLTTREKLFF
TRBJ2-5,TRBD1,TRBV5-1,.,TGCGCCAGCAACCAACAGGGGGGACTAGAGACCCAGTACTTC,CASNQQGGLETQYF
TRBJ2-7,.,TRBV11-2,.,TGTGCCAGCAGCCAAAACAGCCTTTCCTACGAGCAGTACTTC,CASSQNSLSYEQYF
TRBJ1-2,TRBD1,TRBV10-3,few,TGTGCCATCACCAAAGACAGGGAAAACTATGGCTACACCTTC,CAITKDRENYGYTF
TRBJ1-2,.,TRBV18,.,TGTGCCAGCTCAGGTGGCGGGGTTCCCTATGGCTACACCTTC,CASSGGGVPYGYTF
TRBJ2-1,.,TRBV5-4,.,TGTGCCAGCAGCTTGGGACTAACGTACAATGAGCAGTTCTTC,CASSLGLTYNEQFF
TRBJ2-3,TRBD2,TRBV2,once,TGTGCCAGCAGTTCCGGGACTAGTGCAGATACGCAGTATTTT,CASSSGTSADTQYF
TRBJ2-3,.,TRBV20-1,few,TGCAGTGCTAGTGAAAACCACCCAACAGGGTATTGGAGAGGAGATACGCAGTATTTT,CSASENHPTGYWRGDTQYF
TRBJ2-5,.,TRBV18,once,TGTGCCAGCTCACCACTTAACAGGCGGGAGACCCAGTACTTC,CASSPLNRRETQYF
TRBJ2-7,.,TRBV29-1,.,TGCAGCGTTTTCGGGGGAGTAGGGGAGCAGTACTTC,CSVFGGVGEQYF
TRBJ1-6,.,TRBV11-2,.,TGTGCCAGCAGCTTAGACAGGGGAAACTCACCCCTCCACTTT,CASSLDRGNSPLHF
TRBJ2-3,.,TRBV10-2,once,TGCGCCAGCAGTGACCGGTCCGACACAGATACGCAGTATTTT,CASSDRSDTDTQYF
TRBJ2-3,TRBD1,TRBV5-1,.,TGCGCCAGCAGCAAACAGGGGCCAGGCACAGATACGCAGTATTTT,CASSKQGPGTDTQYF
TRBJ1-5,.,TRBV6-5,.,TGTGCCAGCGGACAGCGCAATCAGCCCCAGCATTTT,CASGQRNQPQHF
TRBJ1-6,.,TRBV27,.,TGTGCCAGCAGTTTCCGACAAAATAATTCACCCCTCCACTTT,CASSFRQNNSPLHF
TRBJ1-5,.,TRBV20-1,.,TGCAGTGCTAGTTATGTAGTAAGTTGGCCCCAGCATTTT,CSASYVVSWPQHF
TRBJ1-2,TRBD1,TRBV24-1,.,TGTGCCACCAGCCTACAGGGGTATGGCTACACCTTC,CATSLQGYGYTF
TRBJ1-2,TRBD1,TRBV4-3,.,TGCGCCAGCAGCCATGTCTCGGACAGGGGGAAAGGCTACACCTTC,CASSHVSDRGKGYTF